This T cell receptor beta chain was sequenced for a study of blood T cell repertoires in COVID-19. Study-level information: Specimens from acute and convalescent COVID-19 originated in the United States, Italy and Spain. The analysed material was cDNA or gDNA that came from T cells, B-cell-depleted T cells, or PBMCs.

Original data processing: Nucleated cell counts were estimated from reference gene primer amplification. Profiling relied on immunoSEQ multiplex PCR, and the TCRdb table lists in-frame clones only, not all of them. From that table come the V and J calls and clone size; the DNA was used to work out D and trimming. Here the sample spans some 220,000 clones, approximately 85% being singletons. The source of this sequence is a man in his fifties with acute or convalescent COVID-19. Sequenced input: peripheral blood.

The DNA of the CDR3 is TGTGCCAGCAGCCCCTATCAAGATAATGAGCAGTTCTTC. The encoded protein is CASSPYQDNEQFF. The chain joins TRBV3-1 (or the pseudogene TRBV3-2) to TRBJ2-1, with unresolved D. The CDR3 contains 13 residues. V gave up 4 bases and J gave up 7 bases, with 11 bases separating them. The germline V gene has CDR1 LGHDT and CDR2 YNNKEL (reference sequence).